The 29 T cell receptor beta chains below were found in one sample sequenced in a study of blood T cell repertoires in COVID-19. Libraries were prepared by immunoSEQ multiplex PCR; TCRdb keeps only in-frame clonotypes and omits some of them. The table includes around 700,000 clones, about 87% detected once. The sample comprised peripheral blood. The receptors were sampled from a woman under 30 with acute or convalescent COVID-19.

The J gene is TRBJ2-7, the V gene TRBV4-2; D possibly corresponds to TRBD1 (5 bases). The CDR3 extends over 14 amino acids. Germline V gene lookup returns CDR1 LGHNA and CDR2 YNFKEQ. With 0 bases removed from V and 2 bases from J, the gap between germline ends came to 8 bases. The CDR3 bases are TGTGCCAGCAGCCAAGACAGGGTGGCCTACGAGCAGTACTTC. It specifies CASSQDRVAYEQYF.

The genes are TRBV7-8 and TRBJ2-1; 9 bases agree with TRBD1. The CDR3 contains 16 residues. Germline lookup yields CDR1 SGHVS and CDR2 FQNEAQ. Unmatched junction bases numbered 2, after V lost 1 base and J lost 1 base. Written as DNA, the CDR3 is TGTGCCAGCAGCTTAGTGACAGGGGGATCCTACAATGAGCAGTTCTTC. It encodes CASSLVTGGSYNEQFF.

The CDR3 reads CASSPGGNEKLFF. The CDR3 DNA is TGTGCCAGCAGTCCAGGGGGCAATGAAAAACTGTTTTTT. The rearrangement uses TRBV12-3 or TRBV12-4 and TRBJ1-4; 8 nucleotides agree with TRBD1. This CDR3 comprises 13 residues. V shed 5 bases and J 5 bases; nucleotides not matched to a gene: 1.

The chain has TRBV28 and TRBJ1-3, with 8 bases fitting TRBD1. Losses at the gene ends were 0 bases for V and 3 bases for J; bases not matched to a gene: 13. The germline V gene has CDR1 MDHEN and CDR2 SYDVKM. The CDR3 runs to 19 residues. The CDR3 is CASSLWVRPQGVGGNTIYF. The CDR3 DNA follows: TGTGCCAGCAGTTTATGGGTCCGCCCACAGGGGGTAGGTGGAAACACCATATATTTT.

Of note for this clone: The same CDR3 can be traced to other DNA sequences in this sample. CDR3: CASSPGGNQPQHF. CDR3 DNA: TGTGCCAGCAGCCCGGGGGGCAATCAGCCCCAGCATTTT. The genes are TRBV11-2 and TRBJ1-5; possible D gene TRBD1, 5 bases. Germline lookup yields CDR1 SGHAT and CDR2 FQNNGV. The V gene lost 5 bases and the J gene lost 2 bases, with 7 bases spanning the gap. This CDR3 is built from 13 residues.

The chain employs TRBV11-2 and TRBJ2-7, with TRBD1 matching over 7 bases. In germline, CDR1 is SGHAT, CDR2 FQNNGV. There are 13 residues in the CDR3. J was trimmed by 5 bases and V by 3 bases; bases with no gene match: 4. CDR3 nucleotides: TGTGCCAGCAGCTTGACAGGGTTCAACGAGCAGTACTTC. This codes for CASSLTGFNEQYF.

For the CDR3, the DNA is TGCGCCACCACTAAACAGGGTGGAGGATCACCCCTCCACTTT. Protein product: CATTKQGGGSPLHF. This chain connects TRBV5-1 to TRBJ1-6; maybe TRBD1 (6 bases). The CDR3 runs to 14 residues. V was cut by 9 bases and J by 10 bases, with 20 bases left in between. Germline V gene lookup returns CDR1 SGHRS and CDR2 YFSETQ.

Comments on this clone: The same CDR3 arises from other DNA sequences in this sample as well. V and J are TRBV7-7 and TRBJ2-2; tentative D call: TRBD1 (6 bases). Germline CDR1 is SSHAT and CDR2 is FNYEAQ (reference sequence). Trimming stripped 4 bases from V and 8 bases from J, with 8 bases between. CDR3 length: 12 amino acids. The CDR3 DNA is TGTGCCAGCAGCTCCGGGACAGGGGAGCTGTTTTTT. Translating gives CASSSGTGELFF.

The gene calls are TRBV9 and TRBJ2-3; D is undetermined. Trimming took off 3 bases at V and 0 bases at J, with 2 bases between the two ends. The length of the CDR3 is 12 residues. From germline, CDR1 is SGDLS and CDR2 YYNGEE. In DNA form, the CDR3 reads TGTGCCAGCAGCGCTAGCACAGATACGCAGTATTTT. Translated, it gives CASSASTDTQYF.

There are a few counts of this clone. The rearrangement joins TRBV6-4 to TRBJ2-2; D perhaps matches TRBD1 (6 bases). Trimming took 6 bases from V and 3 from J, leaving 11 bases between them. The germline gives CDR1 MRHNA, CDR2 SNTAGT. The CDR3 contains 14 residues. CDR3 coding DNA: TGTGCCAGCAGCGATCGACAGGACACCGGGGAGCTGTTTTTT. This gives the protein CASSDRQDTGELFF.

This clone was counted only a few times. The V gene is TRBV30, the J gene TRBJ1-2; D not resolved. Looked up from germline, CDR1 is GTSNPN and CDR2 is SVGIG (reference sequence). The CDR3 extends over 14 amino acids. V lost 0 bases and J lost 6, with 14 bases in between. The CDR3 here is CAWSVGQIHDGYTF. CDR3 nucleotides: TGTGCCTGGAGTGTTGGGCAGATCCATGATGGCTACACCTTC.

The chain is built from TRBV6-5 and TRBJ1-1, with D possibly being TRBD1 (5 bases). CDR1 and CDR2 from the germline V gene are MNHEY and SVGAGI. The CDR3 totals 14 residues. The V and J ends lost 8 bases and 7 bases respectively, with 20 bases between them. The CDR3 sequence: CASALAGGLLEAFF. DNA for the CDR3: TGTGCCAGCGCCCTGGCGGGGGGATTACTTGAAGCTTTCTTT.

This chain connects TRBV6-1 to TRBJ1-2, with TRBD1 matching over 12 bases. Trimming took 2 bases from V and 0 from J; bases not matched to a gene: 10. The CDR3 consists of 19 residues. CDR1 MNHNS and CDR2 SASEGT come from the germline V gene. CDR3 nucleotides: TGTGCCAGCAGTGAATTTAAGTGGGACAGGGGGCAACCTAACTATGGCTACACCTTC. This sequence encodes CASSEFKWDRGQPNYGYTF.

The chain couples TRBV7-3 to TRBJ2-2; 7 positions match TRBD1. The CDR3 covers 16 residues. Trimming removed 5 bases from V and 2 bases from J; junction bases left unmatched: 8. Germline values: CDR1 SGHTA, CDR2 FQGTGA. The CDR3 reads CASSRTGTANTGELFF. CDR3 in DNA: TGTGCCAGCAGCCGTACGGGGACAGCCAACACCGGGGAGCTGTTTTTT.

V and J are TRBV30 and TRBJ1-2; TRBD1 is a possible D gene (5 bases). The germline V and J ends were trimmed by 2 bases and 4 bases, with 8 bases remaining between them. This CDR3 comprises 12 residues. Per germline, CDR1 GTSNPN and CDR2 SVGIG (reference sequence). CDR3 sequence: CAWSYQGYGYTF. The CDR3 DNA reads TGTGCCTGGAGTTACCAGGGCTATGGCTACACCTTC. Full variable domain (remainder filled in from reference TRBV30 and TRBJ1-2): SQTIHQWPATLVQPVGSPLSLECTVEGTSNPNLYWYRQAAGRGLQLLFYSVGIGQISSEVPQNLSASRPQDRQFILSSKKLLLSDSGFYLCAWSYQGYGYTFGSGTRLTVV.

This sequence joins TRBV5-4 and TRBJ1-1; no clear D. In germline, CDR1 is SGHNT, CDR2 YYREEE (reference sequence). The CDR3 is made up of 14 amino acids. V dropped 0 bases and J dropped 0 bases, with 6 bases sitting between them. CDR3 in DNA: TGTGCCAGCAGCTTGGGTACAGTGAACACTGAAGCTTTCTTT. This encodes CASSLGTVNTEAFF. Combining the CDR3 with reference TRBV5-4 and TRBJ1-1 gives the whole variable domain ETGVTQSPTHLIKTRGQQVTLRCSSQSGHNTVSWYQQALGQGPQFIFQYYREEENGRGNFPPRFSGLQFPNYSSELNVNALELDDSALYLCASSLGTVNTEAFFGQGTRLTVV.

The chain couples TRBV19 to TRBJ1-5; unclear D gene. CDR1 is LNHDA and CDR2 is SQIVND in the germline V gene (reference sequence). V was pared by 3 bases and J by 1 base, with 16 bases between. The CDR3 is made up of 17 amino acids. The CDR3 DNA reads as TGTGCCAGTAGTATCCTTCGCGGCCTTATGAGCAATCAGCCCCAGCATTTT. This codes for CASSILRGLMSNQPQHF.

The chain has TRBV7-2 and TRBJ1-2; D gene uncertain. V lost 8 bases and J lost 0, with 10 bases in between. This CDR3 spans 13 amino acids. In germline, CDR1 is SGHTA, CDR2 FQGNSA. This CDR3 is CASASTANYGYTF. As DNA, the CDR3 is TGTGCCAGCGCCTCTACGGCTAACTATGGCTACACCTTC.

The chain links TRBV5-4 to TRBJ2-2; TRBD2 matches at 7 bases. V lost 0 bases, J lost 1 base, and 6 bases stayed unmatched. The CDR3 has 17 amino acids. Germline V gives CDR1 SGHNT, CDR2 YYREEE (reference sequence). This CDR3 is CASSLDRTSGNTGELFF. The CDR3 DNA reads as TGTGCCAGCAGCTTGGATCGGACTAGTGGGAACACCGGGGAGCTGTTTTTT.

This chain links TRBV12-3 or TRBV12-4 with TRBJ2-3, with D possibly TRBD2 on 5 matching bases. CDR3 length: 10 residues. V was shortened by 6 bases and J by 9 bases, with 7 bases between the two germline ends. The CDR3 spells CASSSGTQYF. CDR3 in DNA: TGTGCCAGCAGCAGCGGCACGCAGTATTTT.

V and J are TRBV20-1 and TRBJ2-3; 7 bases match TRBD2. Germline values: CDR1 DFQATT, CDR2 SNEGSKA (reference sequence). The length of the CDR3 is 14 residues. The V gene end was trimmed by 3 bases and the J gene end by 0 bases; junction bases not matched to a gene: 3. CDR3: CSASYSGSTDTQYF. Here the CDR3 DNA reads TGCAGTGCTAGTTATAGCGGGAGCACAGATACGCAGTATTTT.

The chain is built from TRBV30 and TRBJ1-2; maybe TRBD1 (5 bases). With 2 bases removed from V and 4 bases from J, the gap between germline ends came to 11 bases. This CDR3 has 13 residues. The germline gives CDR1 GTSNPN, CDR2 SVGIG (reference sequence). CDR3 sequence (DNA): TGTGCCTGGAGTCTGGGGCCAGTCTATGGCTACACCTTC. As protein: CAWSLGPVYGYTF.

This CDR3 is CASSPGTGAEKLFF. The CDR3, as DNA: TGCGCCAGCAGCCCGGGGACAGGGGCTGAAAAACTGTTTTTT. The chain uses TRBV5-1 and TRBJ1-4; 10 bases fit TRBD1. CDR1 is SGHRS, CDR2 YFSETQ, per germline. Trimming at V came to 4 bases and at J to 7 bases, leaving 4 bases not matched to a gene. The CDR3 is 14 residues long.

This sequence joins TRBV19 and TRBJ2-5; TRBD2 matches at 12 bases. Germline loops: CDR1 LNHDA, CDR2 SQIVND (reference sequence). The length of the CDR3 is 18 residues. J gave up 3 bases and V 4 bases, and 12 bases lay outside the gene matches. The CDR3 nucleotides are TGTGCCAGTAGTAGCGATAGTCTAGCGGGGGGGCCTGAAGAGACCCAGTACTTC. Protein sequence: CASSSDSLAGGPEETQYF.

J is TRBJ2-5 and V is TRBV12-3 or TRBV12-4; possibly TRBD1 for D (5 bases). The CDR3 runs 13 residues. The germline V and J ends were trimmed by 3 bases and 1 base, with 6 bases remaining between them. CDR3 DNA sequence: TGTGCCAGCAGTTTTGGGGCCCAAGAGACCCAGTACTTC. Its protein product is CASSFGAQETQYF.

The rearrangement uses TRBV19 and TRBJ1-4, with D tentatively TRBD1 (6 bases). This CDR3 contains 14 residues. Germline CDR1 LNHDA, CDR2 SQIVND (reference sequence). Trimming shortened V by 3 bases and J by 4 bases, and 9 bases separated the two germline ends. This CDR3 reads CASSIRQDNEKLFF. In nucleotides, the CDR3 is TGTGCCAGTAGTATTCGACAGGATAATGAAAAACTGTTTTTT.

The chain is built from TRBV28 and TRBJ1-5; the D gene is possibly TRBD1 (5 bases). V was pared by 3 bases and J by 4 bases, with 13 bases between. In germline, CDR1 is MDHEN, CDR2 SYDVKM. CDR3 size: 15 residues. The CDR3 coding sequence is TGTGCCAGCAGTTTGCTTTCAGGGCCGAATCAGCCCCAGCATTTT. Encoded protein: CASSLLSGPNQPQHF.

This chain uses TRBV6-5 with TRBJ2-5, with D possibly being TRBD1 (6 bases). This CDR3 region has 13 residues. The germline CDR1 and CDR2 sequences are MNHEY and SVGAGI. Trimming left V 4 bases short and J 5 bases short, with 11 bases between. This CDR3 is CASSWDNGETQYF. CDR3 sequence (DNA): TGTGCCAGCAGTTGGGACAATGGGGAGACCCAGTACTTC.

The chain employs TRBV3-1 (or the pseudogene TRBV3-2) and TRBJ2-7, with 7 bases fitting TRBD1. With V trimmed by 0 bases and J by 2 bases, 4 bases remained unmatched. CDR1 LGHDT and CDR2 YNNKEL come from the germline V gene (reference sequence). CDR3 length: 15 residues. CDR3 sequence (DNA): TGTGCCAGCAGCCAAGAAGAGGGACAGACCTACGAGCAGTACTTC. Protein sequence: CASSQEEGQTYEQYF.